The sequence of this TCR beta chain was determined in a study of patients and donors after allogeneic stem cell transplantation. MiXCR, run by TCRdb on the RT-PCR reads, gives a single entry per CDR3 protein. Here the sample spans over 150,000 distinct CDR3 sequences, roughly two fifths being singletons. Sequenced input: blood, either unsorted or a sorted T cell fraction (not recorded which). The source of this sequence is a human donor who was either an allogeneic HSCT recipient or a stem cell or donor lymphocyte infusion donor (not recorded which). It is not recorded whose cells these are; they may come from a transplant donor.

The CDR3 region is CASSSRDREFLYGYTF. In DNA form, the CDR3 reads TGTGCCAGCAGCTCCCGGGACAGGGAGTTTCTCTATGGCTACACCTTC. V gene TRBV13 combines with J gene TRBJ1-2, with 9 bases matching TRBD1. From germline, CDR1 is PRHDT and CDR2 FYEKMQ (reference sequence). Trimming removed 4 bases from V and 4 bases from J; junction bases left unmatched: 10. CDR3 length equals 16 residues.